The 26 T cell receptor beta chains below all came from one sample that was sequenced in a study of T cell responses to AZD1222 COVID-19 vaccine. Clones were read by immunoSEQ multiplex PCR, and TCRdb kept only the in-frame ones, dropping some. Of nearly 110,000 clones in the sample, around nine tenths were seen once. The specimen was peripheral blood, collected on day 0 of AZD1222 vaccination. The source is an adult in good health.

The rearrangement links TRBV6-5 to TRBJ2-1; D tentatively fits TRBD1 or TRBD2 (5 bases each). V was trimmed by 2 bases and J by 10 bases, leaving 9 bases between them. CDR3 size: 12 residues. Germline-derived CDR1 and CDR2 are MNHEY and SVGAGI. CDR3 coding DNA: TGTGCCAGCAGTTACAATGGGGGAGAGCAGTTCTTC. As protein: CASSYNGGEQFF.

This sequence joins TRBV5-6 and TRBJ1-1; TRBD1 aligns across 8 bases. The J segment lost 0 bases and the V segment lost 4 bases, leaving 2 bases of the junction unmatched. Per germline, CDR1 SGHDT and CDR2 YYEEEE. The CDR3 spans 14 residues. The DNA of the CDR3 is TGTGCCAGCAGCCGGACAGGGATGAACACTGAAGCTTTCTTT. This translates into CASSRTGMNTEAFF. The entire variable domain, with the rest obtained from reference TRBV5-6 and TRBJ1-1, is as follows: DAGVTQSPTHLIKTRGQQVTLRCSPKSGHDTVSWYQQALGQGPQFIFQYYEEEERQRGNFPDRFSGHQFPNYSSELNVNALLLGDSALYLCASSRTGMNTEAFFGQGTRLTVV.

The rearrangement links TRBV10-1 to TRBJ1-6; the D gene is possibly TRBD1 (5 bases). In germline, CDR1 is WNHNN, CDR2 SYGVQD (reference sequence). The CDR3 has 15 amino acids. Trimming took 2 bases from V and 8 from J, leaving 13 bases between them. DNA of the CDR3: TGCGCCAGCAGTGAGAGCCTCAGGGAGGATTCACCCCTCCACTTT. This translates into CASSESLREDSPLHF.

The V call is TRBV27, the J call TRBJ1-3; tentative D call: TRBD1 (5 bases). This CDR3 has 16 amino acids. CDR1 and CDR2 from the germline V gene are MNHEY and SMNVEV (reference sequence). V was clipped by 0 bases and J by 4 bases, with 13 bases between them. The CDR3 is CASSLSGQGLGNTIYF. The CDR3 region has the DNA TGTGCCAGCAGTTTATCGGGTCAGGGACTGGGAAACACCATATATTTT.

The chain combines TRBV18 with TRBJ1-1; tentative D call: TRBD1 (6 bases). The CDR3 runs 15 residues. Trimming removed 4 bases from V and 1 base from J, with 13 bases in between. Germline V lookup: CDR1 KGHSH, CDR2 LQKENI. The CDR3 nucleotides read TGTGCCAGCTCACTAAAGGGACAAGGGAACACTGAAGCTTTCTTT. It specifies CASSLKGQGNTEAFF.

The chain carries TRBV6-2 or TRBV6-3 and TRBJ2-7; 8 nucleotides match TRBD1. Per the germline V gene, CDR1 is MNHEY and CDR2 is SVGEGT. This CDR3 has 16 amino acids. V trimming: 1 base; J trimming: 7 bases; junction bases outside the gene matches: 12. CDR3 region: CASSYLRTGRSWEQYF. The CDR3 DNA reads TGTGCCAGCAGTTACTTACGGACAGGGAGAAGTTGGGAGCAGTACTTC.

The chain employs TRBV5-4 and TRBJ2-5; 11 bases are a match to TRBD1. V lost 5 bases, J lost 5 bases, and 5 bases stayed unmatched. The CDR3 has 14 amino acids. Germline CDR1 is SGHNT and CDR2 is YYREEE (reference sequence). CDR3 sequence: CASSRTGGAETQYF. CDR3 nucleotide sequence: TGTGCCAGCAGTCGGACAGGGGGCGCGGAGACCCAGTACTTC. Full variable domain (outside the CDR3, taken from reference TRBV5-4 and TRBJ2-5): ETGVTQSPTHLIKTRGQQVTLRCSSQSGHNTVSWYQQALGQGPQFIFQYYREEENGRGNFPPRFSGLQFPNYSSELNVNALELDDSALYLCASSRTGGAETQYFGPGTRLLVL.

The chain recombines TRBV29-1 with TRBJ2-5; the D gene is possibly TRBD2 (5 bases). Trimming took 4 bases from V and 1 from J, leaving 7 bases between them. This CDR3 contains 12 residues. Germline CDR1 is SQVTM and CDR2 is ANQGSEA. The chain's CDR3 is CSVGGPQETQYF. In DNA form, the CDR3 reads TGCAGCGTTGGAGGGCCCCAAGAGACCCAGTACTTC.

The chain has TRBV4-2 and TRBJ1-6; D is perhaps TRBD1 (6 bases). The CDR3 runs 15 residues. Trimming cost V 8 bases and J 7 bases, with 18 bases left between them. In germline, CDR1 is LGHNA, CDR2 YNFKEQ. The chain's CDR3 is CASRPPRGENSPLHF. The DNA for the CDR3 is TGTGCCAGCCGCCCTCCCAGGGGAGAAAATTCACCCCTCCACTTT.

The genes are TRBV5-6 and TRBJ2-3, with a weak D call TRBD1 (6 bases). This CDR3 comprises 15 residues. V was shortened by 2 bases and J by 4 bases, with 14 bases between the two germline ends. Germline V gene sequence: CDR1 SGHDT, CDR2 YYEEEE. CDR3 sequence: CASSFPLQGADTQYF. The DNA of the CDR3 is TGTGCCAGCAGCTTCCCGCTACAGGGCGCAGATACGCAGTATTTT.

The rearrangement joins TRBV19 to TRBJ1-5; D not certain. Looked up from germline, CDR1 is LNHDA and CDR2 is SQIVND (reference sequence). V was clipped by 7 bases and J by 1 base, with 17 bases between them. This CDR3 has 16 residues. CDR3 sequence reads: CASTLTGTPSNQPQHF. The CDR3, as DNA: TGTGCCAGTACCCTCACGGGTACCCCGAGCAATCAGCCCCAGCATTTT.

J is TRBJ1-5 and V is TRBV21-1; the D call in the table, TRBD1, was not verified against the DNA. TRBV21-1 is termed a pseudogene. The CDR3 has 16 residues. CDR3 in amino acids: CASSWRQWESNQPQHF. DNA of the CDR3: TGTGCCAGCAGCTGGAGACAGTGGGAAAGCAATCAGCCCCAGCATTTT.

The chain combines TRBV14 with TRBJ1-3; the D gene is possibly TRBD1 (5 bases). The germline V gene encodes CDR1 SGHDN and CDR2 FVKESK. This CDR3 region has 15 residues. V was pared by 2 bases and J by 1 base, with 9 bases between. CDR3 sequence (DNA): TGTGCCAGCAGCCAAAACAGGCCTTCTGGAAACACCATATATTTT. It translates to CASSQNRPSGNTIYF.

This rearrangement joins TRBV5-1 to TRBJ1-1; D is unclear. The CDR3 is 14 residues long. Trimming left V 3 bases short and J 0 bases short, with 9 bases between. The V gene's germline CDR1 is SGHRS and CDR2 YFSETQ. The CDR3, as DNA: TGCGCCAGCAGCTACGCAGCGGTGAACACTGAAGCTTTCTTT. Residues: CASSYAAVNTEAFF.

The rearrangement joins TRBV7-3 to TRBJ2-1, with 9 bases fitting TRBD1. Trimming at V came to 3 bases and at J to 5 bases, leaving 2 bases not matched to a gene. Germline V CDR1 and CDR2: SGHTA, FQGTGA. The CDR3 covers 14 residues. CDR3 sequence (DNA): TGTGCCAGCAGCTTCCGGGACAGGGACAATGAGCAGTTCTTC. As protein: CASSFRDRDNEQFF.

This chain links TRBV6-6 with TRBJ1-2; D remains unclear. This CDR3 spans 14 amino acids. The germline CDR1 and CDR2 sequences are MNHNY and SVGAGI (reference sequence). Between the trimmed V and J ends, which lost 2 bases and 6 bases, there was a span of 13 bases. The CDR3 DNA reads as TGTGCCAGCAGTTACCATTCCGCCCTGAATGGCTACACCTTC. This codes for CASSYHSALNGYTF.

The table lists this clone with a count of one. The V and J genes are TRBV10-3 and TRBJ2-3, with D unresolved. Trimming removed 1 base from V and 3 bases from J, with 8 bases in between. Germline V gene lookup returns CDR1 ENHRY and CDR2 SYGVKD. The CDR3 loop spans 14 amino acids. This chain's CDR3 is CAISEFETTDTQYF. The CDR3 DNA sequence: TGTGCCATCAGTGAGTTCGAAACAACAGATACGCAGTATTTT.

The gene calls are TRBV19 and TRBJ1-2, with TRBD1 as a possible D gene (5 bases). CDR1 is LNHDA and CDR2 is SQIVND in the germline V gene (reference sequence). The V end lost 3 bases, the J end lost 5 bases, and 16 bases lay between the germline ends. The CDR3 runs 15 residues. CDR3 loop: CASSIGTGLNYGYTF. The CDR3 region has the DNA TGTGCCAGTAGTATTGGTACAGGTTTGAATTATGGCTACACCTTC.

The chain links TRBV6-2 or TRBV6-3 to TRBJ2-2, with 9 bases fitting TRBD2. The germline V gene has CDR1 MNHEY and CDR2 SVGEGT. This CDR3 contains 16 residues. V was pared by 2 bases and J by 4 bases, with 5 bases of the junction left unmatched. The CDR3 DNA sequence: TGTGCCAGCAGTTACGGGCTAGCGGGGACCACCGGGGAGCTGTTTTTT. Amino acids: CASSYGLAGTTGELFF.

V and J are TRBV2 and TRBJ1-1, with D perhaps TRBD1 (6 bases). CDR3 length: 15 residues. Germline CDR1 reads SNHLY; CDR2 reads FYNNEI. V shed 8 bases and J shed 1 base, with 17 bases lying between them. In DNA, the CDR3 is TGTGCCAGCGCAAGTGAGGGACAACAGAACACTGAAGCTTTCTTT. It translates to CASASEGQQNTEAFF.

The CDR3 DNA reads TGTGCCAGCAGCCGGACAGGTCCGCTAAATGAGCAGTTCTTC. It is translated as CASSRTGPLNEQFF. This chain links TRBV9 with TRBJ2-1, with TRBD1 identical over 7 bases. With V trimmed by 4 bases and J by 7 bases, 8 bases remained unmatched. Per germline, CDR1 SGDLS and CDR2 YYNGEE. This CDR3 comprises 14 residues.

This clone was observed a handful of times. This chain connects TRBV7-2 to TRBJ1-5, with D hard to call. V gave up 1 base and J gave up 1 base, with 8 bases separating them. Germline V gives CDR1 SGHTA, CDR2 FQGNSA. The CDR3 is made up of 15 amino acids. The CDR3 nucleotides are TGTGCCAGCAGCTTAGGGGGTAGGAGCAATCAGCCCCAGCATTTT. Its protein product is CASSLGGRSNQPQHF.

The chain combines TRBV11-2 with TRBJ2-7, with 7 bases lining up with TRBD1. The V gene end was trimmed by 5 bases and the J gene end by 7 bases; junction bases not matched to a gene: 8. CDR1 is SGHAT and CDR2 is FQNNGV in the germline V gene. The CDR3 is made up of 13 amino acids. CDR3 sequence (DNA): TGTGCCAGCAGCCGAGGGACAGAGAAGGAGCAGTACTTC. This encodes CASSRGTEKEQYF.

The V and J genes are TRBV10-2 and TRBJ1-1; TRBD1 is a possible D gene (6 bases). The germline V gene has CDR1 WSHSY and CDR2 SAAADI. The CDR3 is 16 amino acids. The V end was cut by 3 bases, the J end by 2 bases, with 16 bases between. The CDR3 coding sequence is TGCGCCAGCAGTGACAACAGGGATCTTGGCAACACTGAAGCTTTCTTT. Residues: CASSDNRDLGNTEAFF.

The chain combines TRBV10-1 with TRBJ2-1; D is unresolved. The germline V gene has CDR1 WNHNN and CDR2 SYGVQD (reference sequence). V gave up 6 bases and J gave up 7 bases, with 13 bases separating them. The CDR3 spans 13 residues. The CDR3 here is CASSSRPRNEQFF. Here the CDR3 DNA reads TGCGCCAGCAGCTCCAGACCCCGGAATGAGCAGTTCTTC.

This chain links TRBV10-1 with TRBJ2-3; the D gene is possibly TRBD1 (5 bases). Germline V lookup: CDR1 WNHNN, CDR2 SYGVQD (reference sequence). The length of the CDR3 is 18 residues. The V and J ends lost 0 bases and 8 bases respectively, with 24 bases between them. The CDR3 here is CASSESTVSPGHSVTQYF. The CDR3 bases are TGCGCCAGCAGTGAGTCGACAGTCTCCCCAGGTCATTCGGTTACGCAGTATTTT.